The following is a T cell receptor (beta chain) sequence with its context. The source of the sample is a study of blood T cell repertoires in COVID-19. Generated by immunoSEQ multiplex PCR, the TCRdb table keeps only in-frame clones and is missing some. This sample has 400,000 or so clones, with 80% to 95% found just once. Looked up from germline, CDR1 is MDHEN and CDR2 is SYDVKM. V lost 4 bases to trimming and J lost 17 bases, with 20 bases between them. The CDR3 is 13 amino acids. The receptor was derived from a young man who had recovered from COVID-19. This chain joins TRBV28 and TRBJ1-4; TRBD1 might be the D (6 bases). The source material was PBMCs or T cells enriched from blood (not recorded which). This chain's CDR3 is CASSSIQGPELFF. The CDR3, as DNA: TGTGCCAGCAGTTCGATCCAGGGGCCGGAGCTCTTTTTT.